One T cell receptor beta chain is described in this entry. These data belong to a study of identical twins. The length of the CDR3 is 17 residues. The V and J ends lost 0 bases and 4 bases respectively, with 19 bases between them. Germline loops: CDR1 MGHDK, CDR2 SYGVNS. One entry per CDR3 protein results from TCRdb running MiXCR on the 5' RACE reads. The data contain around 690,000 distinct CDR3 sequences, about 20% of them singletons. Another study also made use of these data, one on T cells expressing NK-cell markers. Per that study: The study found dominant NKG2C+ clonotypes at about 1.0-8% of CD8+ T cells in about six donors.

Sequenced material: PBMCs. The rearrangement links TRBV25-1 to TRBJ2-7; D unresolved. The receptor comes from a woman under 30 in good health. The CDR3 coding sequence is TGTGCCAGCAGTGAATATCGTGGAGAGTTCCGTGCGTACGAGCAGTACTTC. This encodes CASSEYRGEFRAYEQYF.